In this sample, the clone carrying this T cell receptor beta chain turned up a few times. Trimming cost V 4 bases and J 11 bases, with 30 bases left between them. Germline loops: CDR1 SEHNR, CDR2 FQNEAQ (reference sequence). The CDR3 contains 18 residues. The entry originates in a study of radiotherapy plus CTLA-4 blockade in lung cancer. Here immunoSEQ multiplex PCR was the method, and the copy in TCRdb shows in-frame clones only, minus some. The data show 50,000 to 65,000 clones, with approximately 80% seen just once and 5% to 6.5% held by the top ten. The V and J genes are TRBV7-9 and TRBJ1-3; D call uncertain. This TCR was sampled from a human donor with non-small cell lung cancer whose response to radiotherapy plus ipilimumab could not be evaluated. The source was peripheral blood, collected from a patient treated with radiotherapy plus ipilimumab. CDR3 sequence (DNA): TGTGCCAGCAGCTCCTCCTCCCTCCGGGAGGTAGGCCCTGTGGCCATATATTTT. Translated, it gives CASSSSSLREVGPVAIYF. Complete variable domain (other parts from reference TRBV7-9 and TRBJ1-3): DTGVSQNPRHKITKRGQNVTFRCDPISEHNRLYWYRQTLGQGPEFLTYFQNEAQLEKSRLLSDRFSAERPKGSFSTLEIQRTEQGDSAMYLCASSSSSLREVGPVAIYFGEGSWLTVV.